These 8 T cell receptor beta chains came from one sample sequenced in a study of T-cell reconstitution after alpha-beta-depleted transplantation in children. Unique molecular identifiers were incorporated into the prepared TCRbeta library. TCRdb used MiXCR to reprocess the PCR reads, holding one entry per CDR3 protein. The sample shows some 520,000 distinct CDR3 sequences, around a third of them seen only once. The material was PBMCs from the stem cell graft donor, obtained from the stem cell graft. These receptors originate from a human donor who donated a stem cell graft to a child with aplastic anemia.

This clonotype was counted a few times. As DNA, the CDR3 is TGTGCCAGCAGTTCCGACAGGGTCGGCGAGCAGTACTTC. Residues: CASSSDRVGEQYF. This chain joins TRBV6-2 or TRBV6-3 and TRBJ2-7; 7 nucleotides agree with TRBD1. The CDR3 is made up of 13 amino acids. V dropped 4 bases and J dropped 6; count of bases not matched to a gene: 6. Looked up from germline, CDR1 is MNHEY and CDR2 is SVGEGT.

The chain combines TRBV5-1 with TRBJ1-2, with TRBD1 matching over 10 bases. Trimming removed 4 bases from V and 2 bases from J; junction bases left unmatched: 5. Germline CDR1 reads SGHRS; CDR2 reads YFSETQ. The length of the CDR3 is 15 residues. This chain's CDR3 is CASSTTGQGNYGYTF. The CDR3 DNA sequence: TGCGCCAGCAGCACTACGGGACAGGGGAACTATGGCTACACCTTC.

The chain recombines TRBV5-1 with TRBJ2-2; the match to TRBD2 covers 10 bases. In germline, CDR1 is SGHRS, CDR2 YFSETQ. Trimming at V came to 7 bases and at J to 6 bases, leaving 15 bases not matched to a gene. This CDR3 spans 17 amino acids. In DNA form, the CDR3 reads TGCGCCAGCTCGAGAAGGGCTAGCGGGAGTGGGTCCGGGGAGCTGTTTTTT. Residues: CASSRRASGSGSGELFF.

The chain links TRBV30 to TRBJ2-3, with TRBD2 identical over 9 bases. V shed 3 bases and J 0 bases; nucleotides not matched to a gene: 4. Germline V lookup: CDR1 GTSNPN, CDR2 SVGIG (reference sequence). The CDR3 consists of 15 residues. The CDR3, as DNA: TGTGCCTGGAGCCGACTAGCGGCCAGCACAGATACGCAGTATTTT. This codes for CAWSRLAASTDTQYF. The whole variable domain, remainder taken from reference TRBV30 and TRBJ2-3, is SQTIHQWPATLVQPVGSPLSLECTVEGTSNPNLYWYRQAAGRGLQLLFYSVGIGQISSEVPQNLSASRPQDRQFILSSKKLLLSDSGFYLCAWSRLAASTDTQYFGPGTRLTVL.

In its sample, this clonotype was seen a few times. The chain joins TRBV7-6 to TRBJ1-1; D remains unclear. The CDR3 covers 16 residues. CDR1 is SGHVS, CDR2 FNYEAQ, per germline. V shed 6 bases and J shed 4 bases, with 21 bases lying between them. For the CDR3, the DNA is TGTGCCAGCAGTGCCCTCTTAGGGTTGTCGGGCACTGAAGCTTTCTTT. Translating gives CASSALLGLSGTEAFF.

This clonotype was seen a handful of times. The chain carries TRBV12-3 or TRBV12-4 and TRBJ2-4; possibly TRBD1 for D (6 bases). The germline V and J ends were trimmed by 5 bases and 9 bases, with 17 bases remaining between them. This CDR3 spans 14 amino acids. DNA of the CDR3: TGTGCCAGCAGTCTACCTTCAGGGGTGAGCATTCAGTACTTC. It is translated as CASSLPSGVSIQYF.

This clonotype appeared a few times. The V call is TRBV28, the J call TRBJ2-5; 9 bases align to TRBD1. The trim removed 8 bases at V and 1 base at J, leaving 5 bases unmatched. The germline V gene encodes CDR1 MDHEN and CDR2 SYDVKM. The length of the CDR3 is 14 residues. The CDR3 sequence is CASEDRGAQETQYF. The DNA for the CDR3 is TGTGCCAGCGAGGACAGGGGAGCCCAAGAGACCCAGTACTTC.

V usage is TRBV9 and J usage is TRBJ2-7, with 7 bases that match TRBD1. V was pared by 3 bases and J by 6 bases, with 0 bases of the junction left unmatched. Germline V CDR1 and CDR2: SGDLS, YYNGEE. The CDR3 totals 11 residues. The CDR3 loop reads CASSDRGEQYV. CDR3 DNA: TGTGCCAGCAGCGACAGGGGCGAGCAGTACGTC.